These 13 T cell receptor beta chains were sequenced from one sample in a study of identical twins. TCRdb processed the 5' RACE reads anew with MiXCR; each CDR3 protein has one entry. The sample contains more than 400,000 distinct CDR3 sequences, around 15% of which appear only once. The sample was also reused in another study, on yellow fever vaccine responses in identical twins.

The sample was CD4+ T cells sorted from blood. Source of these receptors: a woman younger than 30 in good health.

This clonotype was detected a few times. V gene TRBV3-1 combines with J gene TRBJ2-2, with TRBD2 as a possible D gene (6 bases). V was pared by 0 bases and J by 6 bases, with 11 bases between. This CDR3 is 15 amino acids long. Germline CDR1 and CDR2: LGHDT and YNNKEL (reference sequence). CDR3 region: CASSQDTLAPGELFF. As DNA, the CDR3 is TGTGCCAGCAGCCAAGATACCCTAGCGCCCGGGGAGCTGTTTTTT.

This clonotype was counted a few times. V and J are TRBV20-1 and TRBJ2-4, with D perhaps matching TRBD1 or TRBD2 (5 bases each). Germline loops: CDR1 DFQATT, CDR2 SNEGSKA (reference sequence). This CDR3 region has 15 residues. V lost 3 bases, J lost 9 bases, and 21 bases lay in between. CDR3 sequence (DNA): TGCAGTGCTAGTAATCCCCTAGGAAATGGGGGCATTCAGTACTTC. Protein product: CSASNPLGNGGIQYF.

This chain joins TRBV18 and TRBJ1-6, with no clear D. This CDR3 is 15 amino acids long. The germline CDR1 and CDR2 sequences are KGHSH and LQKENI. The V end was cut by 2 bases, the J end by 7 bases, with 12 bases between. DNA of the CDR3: TGTGCCAGCTCACCATTCGGCATCCCCAATTCACCCCTCCACTTT. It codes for CASSPFGIPNSPLHF.

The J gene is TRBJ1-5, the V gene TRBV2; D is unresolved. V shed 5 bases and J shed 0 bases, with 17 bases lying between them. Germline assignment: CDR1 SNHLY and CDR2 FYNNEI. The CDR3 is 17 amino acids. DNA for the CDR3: TGTGCCAGCAGTTTGGACCTATTGACCCTTAGCAATCAGCCCCAGCATTTT. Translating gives CASSLDLLTLSNQPQHF.

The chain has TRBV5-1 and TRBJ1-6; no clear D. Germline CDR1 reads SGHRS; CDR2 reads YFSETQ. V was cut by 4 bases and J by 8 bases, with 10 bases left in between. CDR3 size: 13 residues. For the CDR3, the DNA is TGCGCCAGCAGCGGGATCGGACATTCACCCCTCCACTTT. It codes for CASSGIGHSPLHF. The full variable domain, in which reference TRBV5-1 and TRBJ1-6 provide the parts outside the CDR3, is KAGVTQTPRYLIKTRGQQVTLSCSPISGHRSVSWYQQTPGQGLQFLFEYFSETQRNKGNFPGRFSGRQFSNSRSEMNVSTLELGDSALYLCASSGIGHSPLHFGNGTRLTVT.

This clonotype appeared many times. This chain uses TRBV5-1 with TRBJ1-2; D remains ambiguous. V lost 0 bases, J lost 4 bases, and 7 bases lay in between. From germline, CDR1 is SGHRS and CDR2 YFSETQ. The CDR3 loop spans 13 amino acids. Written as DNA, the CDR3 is TGCGCCAGCAGCTTGGGGTTGAGCTATGGCTACACCTTC. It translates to CASSLGLSYGYTF.

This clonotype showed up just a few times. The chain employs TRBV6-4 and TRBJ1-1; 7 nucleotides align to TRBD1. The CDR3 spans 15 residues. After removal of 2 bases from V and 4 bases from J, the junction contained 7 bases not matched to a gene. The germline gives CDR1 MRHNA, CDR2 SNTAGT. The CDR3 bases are TGTGCCAGCAGTGACCCGAGACAGGGATCCACTGAAGCTTTCTTT. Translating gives CASSDPRQGSTEAFF.

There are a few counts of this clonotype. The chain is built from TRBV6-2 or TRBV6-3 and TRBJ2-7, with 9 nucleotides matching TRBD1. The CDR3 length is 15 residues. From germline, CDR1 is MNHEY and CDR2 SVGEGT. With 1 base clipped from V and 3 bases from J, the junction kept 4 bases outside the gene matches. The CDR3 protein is CASSYLGQGSYEQYV. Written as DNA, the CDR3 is TGTGCCAGCAGTTACTTGGGACAGGGCAGCTACGAGCAGTACGTC.

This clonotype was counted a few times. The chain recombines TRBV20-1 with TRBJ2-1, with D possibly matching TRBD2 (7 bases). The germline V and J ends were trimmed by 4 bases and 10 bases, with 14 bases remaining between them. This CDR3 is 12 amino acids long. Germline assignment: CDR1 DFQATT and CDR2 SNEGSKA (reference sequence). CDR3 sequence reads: CSATGGKKEQFF. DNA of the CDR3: TGCAGTGCTACGGGGGGCAAGAAGGAGCAGTTCTTC.

The CDR3 spells CASSVVSGNTIYF. The CDR3 nucleotides are TGTGCCAGCAGTGTGGTCTCTGGAAACACCATATATTTT. The chain couples TRBV25-1 to TRBJ1-3; D gene ambiguous. This CDR3 spans 13 amino acids. Trimming left V 4 bases short and J 0 bases short, with 4 bases between. Germline CDR1 is MGHDK and CDR2 is SYGVNS.

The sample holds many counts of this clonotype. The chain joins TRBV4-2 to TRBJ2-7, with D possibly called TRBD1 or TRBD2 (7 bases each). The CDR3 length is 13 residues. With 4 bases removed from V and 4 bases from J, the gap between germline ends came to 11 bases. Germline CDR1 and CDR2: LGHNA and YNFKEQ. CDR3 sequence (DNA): TGTGCCAGCAGCCCAGGGGGGGGATACGAGCAGTACTTC. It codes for CASSPGGGYEQYF.

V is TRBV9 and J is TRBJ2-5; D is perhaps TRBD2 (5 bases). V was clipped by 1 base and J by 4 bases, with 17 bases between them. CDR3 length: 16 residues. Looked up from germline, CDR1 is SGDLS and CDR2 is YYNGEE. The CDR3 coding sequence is TGTGCCAGCAGCGTATTGGGAGTCCCCCTCGGAGAGACCCAGTACTTC. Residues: CASSVLGVPLGETQYF.

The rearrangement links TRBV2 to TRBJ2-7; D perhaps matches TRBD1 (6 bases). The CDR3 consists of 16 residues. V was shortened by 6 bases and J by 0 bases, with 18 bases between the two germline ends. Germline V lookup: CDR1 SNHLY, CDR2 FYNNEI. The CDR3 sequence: CASSQTGKPLSYEQYF. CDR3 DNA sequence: TGTGCCAGCAGCCAGACAGGAAAGCCGCTCTCCTACGAGCAGTACTTC.